This T cell receptor beta chain emerged from a study of T cell responses to AZD1222 COVID-19 vaccine. To note about this clone: Other DNA sequences in the same sample also yield this CDR3.

Here immunoSEQ multiplex PCR was the method, and the copy in TCRdb shows in-frame clones only, minus some. The table includes 150,000 to 200,000 clones, just over 90% detected once. Specimen: peripheral blood, collected 28 days after the second AZD1222 dose. This TCR derives from an adult who received the AZD1222 COVID-19 vaccine.

The CDR3 DNA is TGTGCCAGCTCACCCGGACAGAATCAGCCCCAGCATTTT. Amino acid sequence: CASSPGQNQPQHF. V and J are TRBV18 and TRBJ1-5; maybe TRBD1 (6 bases). The V and J ends lost 3 bases and 4 bases respectively, with 7 bases between them. There are 13 residues in the CDR3. Germline CDR1 and CDR2: KGHSH and LQKENI.